These 21 T cell receptor beta chains came from one sample sequenced in a study of cytomegalovirus exposure and HLA in healthy donors. The primer mix had 60 Vbeta and 13 Jbeta primers. The repertoire was sequenced with immunoSEQ multiplex PCR; TCRdb's copy has only in-frame clones and lacks some. In the table there are 30,000 to 40,000 clones, 75% to 85% of which are singletons. The sample was PBMCs. The source is a woman in her thirties or forties in good health and CMV-seronegative.

The chain links TRBV5-1 to TRBJ2-1; 11 bases are a match to TRBD1. V shed 4 bases and J 3 bases; nucleotides not matched to a gene: 3. Per germline, CDR1 SGHRS and CDR2 YFSETQ. CDR3 length equals 15 residues. The CDR3 reads CASSVGTGGYNEQFF. The CDR3 DNA reads as TGCGCCAGCAGCGTCGGGACAGGGGGCTACAATGAGCAGTTCTTC.

The gene calls are TRBV18 and TRBJ2-7, with D perhaps matching TRBD1 (5 bases). From germline, CDR1 is KGHSH and CDR2 LQKENI. This CDR3 is built from 13 residues. Deletions cut 3 bases from V and 0 bases from J, with 6 bases between. CDR3 sequence: CASSPDSSYEQYV. The CDR3 DNA reads as TGTGCCAGCTCACCCGACAGCTCCTACGAGCAGTACGTC.

The chain has TRBV7-8 and TRBJ2-2; 9 bases are shared with TRBD1. The trim removed 5 bases at V and 12 bases at J, leaving 13 bases unmatched. The CDR3 contains 15 residues. Germline CDR1 is SGHVS and CDR2 is FQNEAQ. CDR3: CASSPRDRENRKLFF. CDR3 coding DNA: TGTGCCAGCAGCCCAAGGGACAGGGAGAATAGGAAGCTGTTTTTT.

This chain uses TRBV5-6 with TRBJ1-2; 10 nucleotides align to TRBD1. The junction had 1 base not matched to a gene; V was cut back by 4 bases and J by 4 bases. The CDR3 contains 13 residues. Germline V gene data show CDR1 as SGHDT and CDR2 as YYEEEE. CDR3 bases: TGTGCCAGCAGCCGGACAGGGGGCTATGGCTACACCTTC. As protein: CASSRTGGYGYTF.

In its sample, this clone was seen a few times. This chain's CDR3 is CASTLIPGTEDTEAFF. CDR3 DNA: TGTGCCAGCACCCTAATACCCGGGACAGAAGACACTGAAGCTTTCTTT. This chain links TRBV7-9 with TRBJ1-1; 7 bases line up with TRBD1. Germline V gene data show CDR1 as SEHNR and CDR2 as FQNEAQ (reference sequence). The CDR3 has 16 residues. Trimming removed 7 bases from V and 3 bases from J; junction bases left unmatched: 14.

V gene TRBV5-6 combines with J gene TRBJ1-6, with TRBD1 identical over 7 bases. CDR3 size: 14 residues. Trimming took 3 bases from V and 11 from J; bases not matched to a gene: 8. Germline CDR1 is SGHDT and CDR2 is YYEEEE. For the CDR3, the DNA is TGTGCCAGCAGCTGGCCGGGACAGTCAGCACCCCTCCACTTT. Its translation is CASSWPGQSAPLHF.

The chain employs TRBV6-1 and TRBJ1-5; the match to TRBD1 covers 10 bases. There are 15 residues in the CDR3. Germline assignment: CDR1 MNHNS and CDR2 SASEGT. V lost 3 bases to trimming and J lost 4 bases; unmatched junction nucleotides: 3. The CDR3 DNA follows: TGTGCCAGCAGTGATGACAGGGGGCTAAATCAGCCCCAGCATTTT. It specifies CASSDDRGLNQPQHF.

This chain connects TRBV6-5 to TRBJ2-2, with D unclear. V gave up 0 bases and J gave up 1 base, with 9 bases separating them. The CDR3 covers 16 residues. Germline V gene sequence: CDR1 MNHEY, CDR2 SVGAGI. The CDR3 DNA reads TGTGCCAGCAGTTACTCATTACAAATGAACACCGGGGAGCTGTTTTTT. Translated, it gives CASSYSLQMNTGELFF.

The rearrangement joins TRBV2 to TRBJ1-2; D possibly corresponds to TRBD1 (6 bases). The CDR3 has 14 residues. V lost 6 bases, J lost 0 bases, and 11 bases lay in between. Germline V lookup: CDR1 SNHLY, CDR2 FYNNEI. The CDR3 sequence: CASRWDTANYGYTF. In nucleotides, the CDR3 is TGTGCCAGCAGATGGGACACGGCTAACTATGGCTACACCTTC.

In its sample, this clone was seen once. The chain employs TRBV28 and TRBJ2-7, with 10 bases that match TRBD1. Losses at the gene ends were 1 base for V and 9 bases for J; bases not matched to a gene: 12. Germline V gives CDR1 MDHEN, CDR2 SYDVKM. This CDR3 has 16 amino acids. The CDR3 bases are TGTGCCAGCAGTTTATTGGACAGGGGGAGGCCCGGTGGGCAGTACGTC. It encodes CASSLLDRGRPGGQYV.

This chain links TRBV4-3 with TRBJ1-2; TRBD1 is a possible D gene (5 bases). This CDR3 has 13 amino acids. Looked up from germline, CDR1 is LGHNA and CDR2 is YSLEER. Deletions cut 6 bases from V and 9 bases from J, with 17 bases between. Written as DNA, the CDR3 is TGCGCCAGCAGTGTAGTAGGGGTTTACCGCTACACCTTC. Translation: CASSVVGVYRYTF.

This clone was counted a few times. This rearrangement joins TRBV9 to TRBJ1-3, with D perhaps matching TRBD1 (6 bases). Germline V gives CDR1 SGDLS, CDR2 YYNGEE. This CDR3 contains 17 residues. Between the trimmed V and J ends, which lost 4 bases and 0 bases, there was a span of 17 bases. CDR3 nucleotides: TGTGCCAGCAGCTCTCCGGGACAAATGTACTCTGGAAACACCATATATTTT. Its protein is CASSSPGQMYSGNTIYF. Supplemented by reference TRBV9 and TRBJ1-3, the full variable domain reads DSGVTQTPKHLITATGQRVTLRCSPRSGDLSVYWYQQSLDQGLQFLIQYYNGEERAKGNILERFSAQQFPDLHSELNLSSLELGDSALYFCASSSPGQMYSGNTIYFGEGSWLTVV.

This chain uses TRBV19 with TRBJ2-1; 8 positions agree with TRBD1. The CDR3 covers 15 residues. Germline V lookup: CDR1 LNHDA, CDR2 SQIVND (reference sequence). With V trimmed by 6 bases and J by 2 bases, 6 bases remained unmatched. This CDR3 is CASSLGQGTYNEQFF. The CDR3 coding sequence is TGTGCCAGTAGCCTCGGACAGGGCACCTACAATGAGCAGTTCTTC.

The CDR3 reads CASSYRQNQPQHF. The CDR3 DNA is TGTGCCAGCAGTTATCGACAAAATCAGCCCCAGCATTTT. The chain uses TRBV6-6 and TRBJ1-5; unclear D gene. Germline V gene lookup returns CDR1 MNHNY and CDR2 SVGAGI (reference sequence). The CDR3 is 13 residues long. The V end lost 3 bases, the J end lost 4 bases, and 7 bases lay between the germline ends.

The chain uses TRBV9 and TRBJ1-1, with D perhaps matching TRBD1 (6 bases). This CDR3 has 15 residues. The V gene's germline CDR1 is SGDLS and CDR2 YYNGEE. V was clipped by 4 bases and J by 1 base, with 14 bases between them. The CDR3 loop reads CASSSTGNRNTEAFF. DNA of the CDR3: TGTGCCAGCAGCTCAACAGGGAATAGGAACACTGAAGCTTTCTTT.

The V and J genes are TRBV20-1 and TRBJ2-5; possibly TRBD2 for D (5 bases). Germline lookup yields CDR1 DFQATT and CDR2 SNEGSKA (reference sequence). The CDR3 is made up of 11 amino acids. V shed 8 bases and J shed 5 bases, with 12 bases lying between them. CDR3 in amino acids: CSTGLMETQYF. The CDR3 DNA is TGCAGTACCGGACTGATGGAGACCCAGTACTTC.

This sequence joins TRBV2 and TRBJ1-5; perhaps TRBD1 as D (5 bases). Germline CDR1 SNHLY, CDR2 FYNNEI. The V end was cut by 4 bases, the J end by 5 bases, with 9 bases between. This CDR3 region has 13 residues. In nucleotides, the CDR3 is TGTGCCAGCAGTGTAGACAGCGATCAGCCCCAGCATTTT. Its protein product is CASSVDSDQPQHF.

The rearrangement links TRBV4-3 to TRBJ1-3; maybe TRBD1 (5 bases). Germline loops: CDR1 LGHNA, CDR2 YSLEER. Trimming removed 0 bases at V and 4 bases at J, with 10 bases between. The CDR3 spans 15 residues. The CDR3 is CASSQDLRGGNTIYF. In DNA, the CDR3 is TGCGCCAGCAGCCAAGATCTAAGGGGCGGAAACACCATATATTTT.

The chain is built from TRBV7-2 and TRBJ2-7; possible D gene TRBD1, 6 bases. Germline V gene lookup returns CDR1 SGHTA and CDR2 FQGNSA. V lost 0 bases and J lost 4, with 10 bases in between. CDR3 length: 14 residues. CDR3 in amino acids: CASSLAARGYEQYF. The CDR3 coding sequence is TGTGCCAGCAGCTTAGCGGCCAGGGGATACGAGCAGTACTTC.

This chain uses TRBV18 with TRBJ2-3, with 9 bases that match TRBD1. V was clipped by 4 bases and J by 1 base; unmatched bases: 0. Germline CDR1 is KGHSH and CDR2 is LQKENI. The CDR3 runs to 14 residues. The CDR3 DNA sequence: TGTGCCAGCTCACACAGGGGGCGCACAGATACGCAGTATTTT. This translates into CASSHRGRTDTQYF.

The chain carries TRBV9 and TRBJ2-3; maybe TRBD2 (6 bases). There are 14 residues in the CDR3. CDR1 is SGDLS, CDR2 YYNGEE, per germline. V lost 2 bases, J lost 3 bases, and 10 bases lay in between. The CDR3 here is CASSVDSGTDTQYF. CDR3 DNA: TGTGCCAGCAGCGTCGACAGCGGGACAGATACGCAGTATTTT.